This record looks at one T cell receptor beta chain sequence and its context. The target antigen is unknown. The data were taken from a study of cytomegalovirus exposure and HLA in healthy donors. Use of 60 Vbeta and 13 Jbeta primers characterized the PCR. Produced via immunoSEQ multiplex PCR; TCRdb's table is partial and in-frame only. Altogether around 200,000 clones are present, roughly 84% being singletons, with the ten largest covering about 2.6%. General study points: TCR beta chains associated with HLA were, in a later analysis, more clonally expanded than equally common others. The sole available immune exposure information was CMV serostatus. Within a later analysis, the majority of CMV-associated TCR beta chains appeared HLA-restricted.

The CDR3 sequence is 15 residues long. Trimming took 5 bases from V and 2 from J; bases not matched to a gene: 5. Looked up from germline, CDR1 is SEHNR and CDR2 is FQNEAQ (reference sequence). The V and J genes are TRBV7-9 and TRBJ2-3, with 9 bases identical to TRBD1. The clonotype comes from a woman aged 45-60 years in good health and CMV-seropositive. The sequenced sample consisted of PBMCs. CDR3 sequence reads: CASSLGQGYTDTQYF. The CDR3 coding sequence is TGTGCCAGCAGCCTAGGACAGGGGTACACAGATACGCAGTATTTT.